This T cell receptor beta chain was sequenced in a study of T cells in Graves' hyperthyroidism and ophthalmopathy. Points from the study as a whole: Ophthalmopathy and stable hyperthyroidism were told apart by a 13 V-J model. The blood repertoire included most of the expanded thyroid clonotypes above 0.001.

Per the germline V gene, CDR1 is SGHRS and CDR2 is YFSETQ. V dropped 4 bases and J dropped 7; count of bases not matched to a gene: 12. The CDR3 has 15 amino acids. To note about this clonotype: Its cognate antigen is unknown.

For ophthalmopathy patients, the Clinical Activity Score was at least 3 and the NOSPECS grade at least 4; duration was under 3 months. RNA transcripts gave rise to amplified TCR beta CDR3 regions. A first-round RT-PCR of the TCR CDR3 used the HTBI primer set. MiXCR, run by TCRdb on the multiplex PCR reads, gives a single entry per CDR3 protein. The sample records about 250,000 distinct CDR3 sequences, roughly 22% being singletons. The genes are TRBV5-1 and TRBJ2-7; 9 nucleotides align to TRBD1. This receptor was identified in a man aged 30 to 45 with Graves' ophthalmopathy. Sequenced input: blood. The CDR3 spells CASSGVGGTGYEQYF. The CDR3 DNA is TGCGCCAGCAGCGGAGTCGGCGGGACAGGGTATGAGCAGTACTTC.